One sample yielded the 26 T cell receptor beta chains listed below, sequenced in a study of blood T cell repertoires in COVID-19 (dated by TCRdb to 2018 to 2020). To prepare the library, the immunoSEQ multiplex PCR assay was applied. TCRdb took over this immuneACCESS table, retaining in-frame rearrangements with V and J assigned. Such tables are incomplete; in checked studies, under half of the missing clones stem from an unresolved V gene, and the remainder is unexplained. The sample contains 150,000 to 200,000 clones, approximately 82% of them found a single time. The top ten clonotypes cover over 12% of the sample. Sequenced input: PBMCs or T cells enriched from blood (not recorded which). These receptors all stem from a man aged 45-65 years who had recovered from COVID-19.

This chain uses TRBV19 with TRBJ1-1, with D unclear. Germline V gives CDR1 LNHDA, CDR2 SQIVND (reference sequence). V was cut by 4 bases and J by 8 bases, with 14 bases left in between. This CDR3 is 13 amino acids long. CDR3 in amino acids: CASSTPMRSEAFF. The CDR3 DNA sequence: TGTGCCAGTAGTACTCCTATGAGGTCCGAAGCTTTCTTT.

The chain uses TRBV7-9 and TRBJ1-4; D gene ambiguous. Trimming removed 0 bases from V and 7 bases from J, with 6 bases in between. From germline, CDR1 is SEHNR and CDR2 FQNEAQ (reference sequence). This CDR3 contains 13 residues. The CDR3 DNA reads TGTGCCAGCAGCTTAGCCCAGTTTGAAAAACTGTTTTTT. Its translation is CASSLAQFEKLFF.

This clone was picked up one time. CDR3 loop: CASSTDRGINQPQHF. In nucleotides, the CDR3 is TGTGCCAGCAGTACCGACAGGGGGATCAATCAGCCCCAGCATTTT. The chain links TRBV6-5 to TRBJ1-5; TRBD1 aligns across 9 bases. The V gene end was trimmed by 5 bases and the J gene end by 3 bases; junction bases not matched to a gene: 5. The CDR3 is made up of 15 amino acids. Germline CDR1 and CDR2: MNHEY and SVGAGI.

The chain combines TRBV5-3 with TRBJ2-7; 7 positions match TRBD1. TRBV5-3 is designated an ORF whose function remains uncertain. Trimming at V came to 3 bases and at J to 5 bases, leaving 14 bases not matched to a gene. The CDR3 runs to 16 residues. CDR3 nucleotide sequence: TGTGCCAGAAGCTCGAAGATCGACAGGGAAGATCACGAGCAGTACTTC. This translates into CARSSKIDREDHEQYF.

The chain is built from TRBV28 and TRBJ1-5; tentative D call: TRBD1 (5 bases). This CDR3 is 14 amino acids long. Per the germline V gene, CDR1 is MDHEN and CDR2 is SYDVKM. V dropped 6 bases and J dropped 4 bases, with 13 bases sitting between them. Here the CDR3 reads CASRGDSENQPQHF. The CDR3 nucleotides read TGTGCCAGCAGGGGCGACAGTGAGAATCAGCCCCAGCATTTT. Complete variable domain (other parts from reference TRBV28 and TRBJ1-5): DVKVTQSSRYLVKRTGEKVFLECVQDMDHENMFWYRQDPGLGLRLIYFSYDVKMKEKGDIPEGYSVSREKKERFSLILESASTNQTSMYLCASRGDSENQPQHFGDGTRLSIL.

The chain couples TRBV10-3 to TRBJ2-5; 9 nucleotides align to TRBD1. V lost 5 bases, J lost 2 bases, and 6 bases stayed unmatched. CDR1 and CDR2 (germline): ENHRY, SYGVKD. The CDR3 totals 15 residues. CDR3 in amino acids: CAISMPGQGQETQYF. The CDR3 bases are TGTGCCATCAGTATGCCAGGACAGGGGCAAGAGACCCAGTACTTC.

The V and J genes are TRBV11-2 and TRBJ2-1; D is unresolved. The CDR3 length is 11 residues. The V end was cut by 1 base, the J end by 7 bases, with 2 bases between. CDR1 and CDR2 from the germline V gene are SGHAT and FQNNGV. CDR3 protein: CASSLVNEQFF. The CDR3 coding sequence is TGTGCCAGCAGCTTAGTAAATGAGCAGTTCTTC.

J is TRBJ2-5 and V is TRBV11-2, with 7 bases lining up with TRBD2. This CDR3 has 14 residues. Germline lookup yields CDR1 SGHAT and CDR2 FQNNGV. J gave up 10 bases and V 5 bases, and 13 bases lay outside the gene matches. The CDR3: CASSKYGTTEGQYF. The CDR3 DNA follows: TGTGCCAGCAGCAAATACGGGACTACTGAAGGCCAGTACTTC.

DNA for the CDR3: TGCGCCAGCAGCTCGGGACAGGGTTTTTTTACGCAGTATTTT. Its protein is CASSSGQGFFTQYF. The chain joins TRBV5-1 to TRBJ2-3; 9 bases are a match to TRBD1. The CDR3 totals 14 residues. CDR1 is SGHRS and CDR2 is YFSETQ in the germline V gene. V was pared by 3 bases and J by 8 bases, with 7 bases of the junction left unmatched.

The rearrangement links TRBV5-4 to TRBJ1-2, with TRBD1 matching over 9 bases. This CDR3 has 14 residues. The germline CDR1 and CDR2 sequences are SGHNT and YYREEE (reference sequence). The junction had 7 bases not matched to a gene; V was cut back by 4 bases and J by 6 bases. The CDR3 DNA is TGTGCCAGCAGCGAGACAGGGGGTAATAATGGCTACACCTTC. It specifies CASSETGGNNGYTF.

This rearrangement joins TRBV6-5 to TRBJ1-1; D unclear. V shed 8 bases and J shed 8 bases, with 18 bases lying between them. The germline CDR1 and CDR2 sequences are MNHEY and SVGAGI. This CDR3 is 13 amino acids long. The CDR3 protein is CASGRGAVGEAFF. DNA of the CDR3: TGTGCCAGCGGCCGAGGAGCGGTTGGAGAAGCTTTCTTT.

This chain uses TRBV2 with TRBJ2-1; 12 bases line up with TRBD1. V lost 6 bases, J lost 9 bases, and 3 bases stayed unmatched. CDR1 is SNHLY, CDR2 FYNNEI, per germline. CDR3 length: 13 amino acids. The CDR3 DNA follows: TGTGCCAGCAGGGGACAGGGGGCTGGTGAGCAGTTCTTC. Translated, it gives CASRGQGAGEQFF.

The chain uses TRBV5-5 and TRBJ1-5; 8 bases map to TRBD1. This CDR3 comprises 17 residues. Germline V CDR1 and CDR2: SGHKS, YYEKEE (reference sequence). Trimming removed 3 bases from V and 2 bases from J; junction bases left unmatched: 10. The CDR3 bases are TGTGCCAGCAGCTCTCCGGGACAGGAGGTCGGCAATCAGCCCCAGCATTTT. Amino acid sequence: CASSSPGQEVGNQPQHF.

Remarks on this clone: Distinct nucleotide sequences in the sample also encode this CDR3. This chain connects TRBV2 to TRBJ2-1; D possibly corresponds to TRBD2 (6 bases). V dropped 6 bases and J dropped 0 bases, with 12 bases sitting between them. From germline, CDR1 is SNHLY and CDR2 FYNNEI. The CDR3 runs to 15 residues. The CDR3 region is CASSGGLSSYNEQFF. The DNA for the CDR3 is TGTGCCAGCAGCGGCGGACTAAGCTCCTACAATGAGCAGTTCTTC.

This sequence joins TRBV14 and TRBJ1-3; D is unresolved. The CDR3 covers 15 residues. With 1 base removed from V and 4 bases from J, the gap between germline ends came to 11 bases. In germline, CDR1 is SGHDN, CDR2 FVKESK. CDR3 sequence reads: CASSQVARLGNTIYF. In DNA form, the CDR3 reads TGTGCCAGCAGCCAAGTCGCACGGTTAGGAAACACCATATATTTT.

The chain uses TRBV3-1 (or the pseudogene TRBV3-2) and TRBJ2-3; 10 nucleotides match TRBD2. The trim removed 0 bases at V and 0 bases at J, leaving 3 bases unmatched. The germline V gene has CDR1 LGHDT and CDR2 YNNKEL (reference sequence). CDR3 length equals 17 residues. The CDR3 loop reads CASSQEVLAGSTDTQYF. CDR3 bases: TGTGCCAGCAGCCAAGAGGTACTAGCGGGGAGCACAGATACGCAGTATTTT.

The chain recombines TRBV5-1 with TRBJ2-3; 11 nucleotides line up with TRBD1. This CDR3 has 16 residues. Germline CDR1 is SGHRS and CDR2 is YFSETQ. The V segment lost 4 bases and the J segment 4 bases; nucleotides outside the gene matches: 8. The CDR3 is CASSLSGQGAADTQYF. The CDR3 DNA is TGCGCCAGCAGCCTATCTGGACAGGGGGCTGCAGATACGCAGTATTTT.

The chain couples TRBV5-4 to TRBJ2-5, with 12 bases that match TRBD2. The length of the CDR3 is 15 residues. The ends lost 4 bases at V and 2 bases at J; junction bases unmatched: 3. Germline-derived CDR1 and CDR2 are SGHNT and YYREEE (reference sequence). CDR3 sequence: CASSPSGGGQETQYF. The CDR3 nucleotides read TGTGCCAGCAGCCCTAGCGGGGGGGGACAAGAGACCCAGTACTTC.

The chain uses TRBV10-3 and TRBJ2-7; the D gene is possibly TRBD2 (5 bases). V lost 6 bases to trimming and J lost 4 bases, with 13 bases between them. This CDR3 is 13 amino acids long. Germline CDR1 and CDR2: ENHRY and SYGVKD. CDR3 sequence: CAISEGQSYEQYF. In DNA, the CDR3 is TGTGCCATCAGCGAGGGCCAATCTTACGAGCAGTACTTC.

V is TRBV13 and J is TRBJ2-2; D not resolved. Trimming shortened V by 0 bases and J by 1 base, and 15 bases separated the two germline ends. The CDR3 runs 18 residues. Germline CDR1 reads PRHDT; CDR2 reads FYEKMQ (reference sequence). For the CDR3, the DNA is TGTGCCAGCAGCTTAGGTACCTTAGCCCAACTGAACACCGGGGAGCTGTTTTTT. It is translated as CASSLGTLAQLNTGELFF.

The sample holds a few counts of this clone. The same CDR3 is also encoded by other DNA sequences in this sample. J is TRBJ2-3 and V is TRBV3-1 (or the pseudogene TRBV3-2), with 7 bases matching TRBD2. The CDR3 loop spans 14 amino acids. Germline V gene lookup returns CDR1 LGHDT and CDR2 YNNKEL (reference sequence). Trimming at V came to 4 bases and at J to 4 bases, leaving 5 bases not matched to a gene. CDR3 loop: CASSRGTTSDTQYF. The CDR3 DNA sequence: TGTGCCAGCAGCCGCGGGACTACCTCAGATACGCAGTATTTT.

The chain uses TRBV27 and TRBJ2-1, with 10 bases identical to TRBD1. After removal of 8 bases from V and 7 bases from J, the junction contained 8 bases not matched to a gene. This CDR3 has 14 amino acids. From germline, CDR1 is MNHEY and CDR2 SMNVEV (reference sequence). The CDR3 sequence: CASSRQGARNEQFF. In DNA form, the CDR3 reads TGTGCCAGCTCCCGACAGGGGGCGAGGAATGAGCAGTTCTTC.

In DNA, the CDR3 is TGTGCCAGCAGCCCGGGGATTGCCGGACAGGGTAGTATTGAGCAGTTCTTC. Translation: CASSPGIAGQGSIEQFF. The chain links TRBV5-4 to TRBJ2-1, with 8 nucleotides matching TRBD1. With V trimmed by 4 bases and J by 9 bases, 18 bases remained unmatched. From germline, CDR1 is SGHNT and CDR2 YYREEE (reference sequence). The CDR3 length is 17 residues.

This chain joins TRBV2 and TRBJ1-4, with D possibly being TRBD1 (6 bases). Trimming removed 6 bases at V and 10 bases at J, with 12 bases between. Germline CDR1 SNHLY, CDR2 FYNNEI. The CDR3 is 12 amino acids. In DNA form, the CDR3 reads TGTGCCAGCAGGAATAGAGGGGGAAAACTGTTTTTT. It translates to CASRNRGGKLFF. Filled out from reference TRBV2 and TRBJ1-4, the complete variable domain reads EPEVTQTPSHQVTQMGQEVILRCVPISNHLYFYWYRQILGQKVEFLVSFYNNEISEKSEIFDDQFSVERPDGSNFTLKIRSTKLEDSAMYFCASRNRGGKLFFGSGTQLSVL.

The table lists this clone with a few counts. The chain recombines TRBV3-1 (or the pseudogene TRBV3-2) with TRBJ1-2; 11 bases agree with TRBD1. V lost 1 base and J lost 8; bases outside the gene matches: 12. The CDR3 totals 17 residues. Germline lookup yields CDR1 LGHDT and CDR2 YNNKEL (reference sequence). CDR3 bases: TGTGCCAGCAGCCAAGGGGCTCAAGGACAGGGGGCGAGGGGCTACACCTTC. Translating it yields CASSQGAQGQGARGYTF.

V usage is TRBV7-6 and J usage is TRBJ2-1; 7 nucleotides line up with TRBD2. CDR3 size: 15 residues. Per the germline V gene, CDR1 is SGHVS and CDR2 is FNYEAQ. V lost 3 bases and J lost 7; bases outside the gene matches: 9. CDR3 loop: CASSLGLAVSNEQFF. CDR3 coding DNA: TGTGCCAGCAGCTTGGGCCTAGCGGTCTCGAATGAGCAGTTCTTC.